One and the same sample provided the 22 T cell receptor beta chains below, sequenced in a study of beta chain features in type 1 diabetes. General observations from the study: Shorter TCRB CDR3s, moderately but significantly so, were found in Type 1 diabetes patients in all four CD4+ subsets.

For these receptors, no antigen is known. Expressed TCRB transcripts were sequenced because the isolated RNA had all been reverse transcribed beforehand. Clones were read by immunoSEQ multiplex PCR, and TCRdb kept only the in-frame ones, dropping some. The sample holds around 300,000 clones; 15% are singletons and the top ten take less than 0.02%. The specimen sequenced was naive CD4+ T cells from blood. Receptor source: a man aged 18 to 35 with type 1 diabetes.

The chain is built from TRBV5-4 and TRBJ2-5, with a possible D match to TRBD2 (5 bases). This CDR3 contains 14 residues. Germline assignment: CDR1 SGHNT and CDR2 YYREEE (reference sequence). V shed 3 bases and J shed 3 bases, with 12 bases lying between them. The CDR3 nucleotides read TGTGCCAGCAGCTCAAACGACGGGAAAGAGACCCAGTACTTC. Translation gives CASSSNDGKETQYF.

This clone was detected once. The genes are TRBV20-1 and TRBJ2-7; maybe TRBD2 (5 bases). Trimming stripped 6 bases from V and 6 bases from J, with 9 bases between. This CDR3 region has 10 residues. Germline-derived CDR1 and CDR2 are DFQATT and SNEGSKA (reference sequence). In DNA form, the CDR3 reads TGCAGTGCCAAGAGGGCCGAGCAGTACTTC. Its protein is CSAKRAEQYF.

This clone has more than one count but fewer than ten. V is TRBV4-3 and J is TRBJ2-2, with D possibly matching TRBD2 (7 bases). Per germline, CDR1 LGHNA and CDR2 YSLEER. The CDR3 runs to 15 residues. V dropped 7 bases and J dropped 4 bases, with 16 bases sitting between them. CDR3 region: CASNRRGAGTGELFF. CDR3 bases: TGCGCCAGCAACAGACGGGGGGCGGGCACCGGGGAGCTGTTTTTT.

The chain carries TRBV6-5 and TRBJ2-2, with TRBD2 identical over 7 bases. CDR3 length equals 13 residues. V was pared by 5 bases and J by 5 bases, with 2 bases of the junction left unmatched. Germline V CDR1 and CDR2: MNHEY, SVGAGI. The CDR3 reads CASSREVTGELFF. As DNA, the CDR3 is TGTGCCAGCAGTCGGGAGGTTACCGGGGAGCTGTTTTTT.

The rearrangement links TRBV5-6 to TRBJ2-7; D call uncertain. V was pared by 4 bases and J by 7 bases, with 12 bases between. Germline CDR1 reads SGHDT; CDR2 reads YYEEEE. This CDR3 has 12 amino acids. DNA of the CDR3: TGTGCCAGCAGCACCGGTCCATCAGAGCAGTACTTC. It encodes CASSTGPSEQYF.

The rearrangement joins TRBV2 to TRBJ2-2; possibly TRBD1 for D (6 bases). Trimming stripped 6 bases from V and 6 bases from J, with 14 bases between. From germline, CDR1 is SNHLY and CDR2 FYNNEI. This CDR3 contains 14 residues. The chain's CDR3 is CASRPNRESGELFF. The CDR3 DNA reads as TGTGCCAGCAGACCGAACAGGGAATCCGGGGAGCTGTTTTTT.

The chain links TRBV7-8 to TRBJ2-5, with TRBD1 as a possible D gene (6 bases). Germline lookup yields CDR1 SGHVS and CDR2 FQNEAQ. Trimming took off 4 bases at V and 2 bases at J, with 8 bases between the two ends. CDR3 length: 13 residues. CDR3 residues: CASSYGQQETQYF. CDR3 DNA sequence: TGTGCCAGCAGCTATGGACAGCAAGAGACCCAGTACTTC.

The table lists this clone with a few counts. The V gene is TRBV11-3, the J gene TRBJ2-3, with TRBD2 matching 8 bases. This CDR3 spans 15 amino acids. The germline CDR1 and CDR2 sequences are SGHNT and YENEEA. J was trimmed by 2 bases and V by 5 bases; bases with no gene match: 6. The DNA of the CDR3 is TGTGCCAGCAGCCCCGTAGCGGGGCACACAGATACGCAGTATTTT. It specifies CASSPVAGHTDTQYF. The full variable domain, with the rest looked up from reference TRBV11-3 and TRBJ2-3, is EAGVVQSPRYKIIEKKQPVAFWCNPISGHNTLYWYLQNLGQGPELLIRYENEEAVDDSQLPKDRFSAERLKGVDSTLKIQPAELGDSAVYLCASSPVAGHTDTQYFGPGTRLTVL.

This clone came up a few times. V usage is TRBV14 and J usage is TRBJ2-3; the D is unclear. The V end lost 3 bases, the J end lost 4 bases, and 8 bases lay between the germline ends. The CDR3 covers 13 residues. Germline V gives CDR1 SGHDN, CDR2 FVKESK. The CDR3 DNA reads as TGTGCCAGCAGCCAGGCTCTTGCAGATACGCAGTATTTT. This encodes CASSQALADTQYF. Full variable domain (rest looked up from reference TRBV14 and TRBJ2-3): EAGVTQFPSHSVIEKGQTVTLRCDPISGHDNLYWYRRVMGKEIKFLLHFVKESKQDESGMPNNRFLAERTGGTYSTLKVQPAELEDSGVYFCASSQALADTQYFGPGTRLTVL.

A few counts support this clone. V gene TRBV7-2 combines with J gene TRBJ1-6; D remains unclear. The germline V gene encodes CDR1 SGHTA and CDR2 FQGNSA. CDR3 length: 15 amino acids. V was pared by 6 bases and J by 0 bases, with 9 bases between. Here the CDR3 reads CASRPSGSYNSPLHF. The CDR3 nucleotides are TGTGCCAGCAGGCCGTCGGGCTCCTATAATTCACCCCTCCACTTT.

This clone was counted a few times. This sample includes further DNA sequences coding for the same CDR3. The V and J genes are TRBV5-1 and TRBJ2-4, with D hard to call. Germline CDR1 and CDR2: SGHRS and YFSETQ. With 3 bases removed from V and 10 bases from J, the gap between germline ends came to 26 bases. The CDR3 length is 17 residues. This CDR3 is CASSSTFASLSKSIQYF. The CDR3, as DNA: TGCGCCAGCAGCTCGACATTTGCTTCCCTGTCCAAAAGTATTCAGTACTTC.

For the CDR3, the DNA is TGTGCCAGCAGCTTACCAGGGGGAGGCTACACCTTC. Protein sequence: CASSLPGGGYTF. This rearrangement joins TRBV6-1 to TRBJ1-2, with 7 bases identical to TRBD1. Per germline, CDR1 MNHNS and CDR2 SASEGT. V lost 6 bases, J lost 8 bases, and 6 bases stayed unmatched. The CDR3 length is 12 residues.

This clone was seen a few times. The CDR3: CASSTVRSGGHTDTQYF. The CDR3 nucleotides read TGCGCCAGCAGCACCGTTCGGAGCGGGGGACACACAGATACGCAGTATTTT. The chain employs TRBV5-1 and TRBJ2-3, with 8 bases lining up with TRBD2. V lost 4 bases and J lost 2; bases outside the gene matches: 12. Germline V gene lookup returns CDR1 SGHRS and CDR2 YFSETQ. The CDR3 runs 17 residues.

This clone appeared a few times. The J gene is TRBJ2-3, the V gene TRBV7-8, with a possible D match to TRBD1 (6 bases). Trimming cost V 5 bases and J 2 bases, with 11 bases left between them. CDR1 is SGHVS, CDR2 FQNEAQ, per germline. The CDR3 runs to 14 residues. The CDR3 region has the DNA TGTGCCAGCAGCCCTGGGGGCCACACAGATACGCAGTATTTT. This sequence encodes CASSPGGHTDTQYF.

The chain employs TRBV28 and TRBJ2-7; 8 bases line up with TRBD2. The CDR3 covers 13 residues. The ends lost 8 bases at V and 1 base at J; junction bases unmatched: 4. Germline V gives CDR1 MDHEN, CDR2 SYDVKM. For the CDR3, the DNA is TGTGCCAGCGTCGGGAGGGGGTCCTACGAGCAGTACTTC. It is translated as CASVGRGSYEQYF.

V gene TRBV6-6 combines with J gene TRBJ1-5, with TRBD1 matching over 9 bases. The CDR3 contains 12 residues. V lost 6 bases, J lost 16 bases, and 10 bases stayed unmatched. CDR1 is MNHNY, CDR2 SVGAGI, per germline (reference sequence). The DNA of the CDR3 is TGTGCCAGCAGGGTATTAGGGGACAGGGTCCATTTT. This sequence encodes CASRVLGDRVHF.

The V and J genes are TRBV6-5 and TRBJ2-7; 10 bases agree with TRBD1. The CDR3 contains 14 residues. Germline CDR1 MNHEY, CDR2 SVGAGI. The junction had 5 bases not matched to a gene; V was cut back by 8 bases and J by 1 base. This chain's CDR3 is CASVQGQGSYEQYF. The CDR3 coding sequence is TGTGCCAGCGTCCAGGGACAGGGGTCCTACGAGCAGTACTTC.

This clone was found a few times. The V and J genes are TRBV2 and TRBJ2-1, with 12 bases that match TRBD2. V was pared by 5 bases and J by 6 bases, with 5 bases of the junction left unmatched. This CDR3 is built from 15 residues. Germline V gene data show CDR1 as SNHLY and CDR2 as FYNNEI. CDR3 in amino acids: CASSRTSGTFNEQFF. In DNA form, the CDR3 reads TGTGCCAGCAGTAGGACTAGCGGGACGTTCAATGAGCAGTTCTTC.

This clone was counted between two and nine times. The chain carries TRBV7-9 and TRBJ2-7; no firm D call. This CDR3 comprises 13 residues. Trimming shortened V by 1 base and J by 4 bases, and 8 bases separated the two germline ends. The germline V gene has CDR1 SEHNR and CDR2 FQNEAQ (reference sequence). CDR3 sequence: CASSLGPLYEQYF. In DNA, the CDR3 is TGTGCCAGCAGCTTAGGCCCCCTATACGAGCAGTACTTC.

The rearrangement joins TRBV7-9 to TRBJ1-5; TRBD1 matches 7 bases. With 1 base clipped from V and 0 bases from J, the junction kept 9 bases outside the gene matches. The CDR3 consists of 18 residues. CDR1 and CDR2 from the germline V gene are SEHNR and FQNEAQ (reference sequence). CDR3: CASSLDRGSGYSNQPQHF. The CDR3 DNA reads as TGTGCCAGCAGCTTAGACAGGGGCTCTGGGTATAGCAATCAGCCCCAGCATTTT.

This clone turned up a few times. V gene TRBV25-1 combines with J gene TRBJ2-3; D unclear. Germline V CDR1 and CDR2: MGHDK, SYGVNS. The CDR3 has 13 residues. The V and J ends lost 4 bases and 9 bases respectively, with 14 bases between them. The CDR3: CASSVTGAKTQYF. The CDR3 DNA reads TGTGCCAGCAGTGTGACTGGTGCCAAGACGCAGTATTTT.

The chain uses TRBV19 and TRBJ1-5; D call uncertain. Germline assignment: CDR1 LNHDA and CDR2 SQIVND (reference sequence). V lost 3 bases and J 7 bases, leaving 13 bases between the germline ends. This CDR3 is 14 amino acids long. The CDR3 reads CASSMAGLGQPQHF. In DNA, the CDR3 is TGTGCCAGTAGTATGGCGGGGTTAGGGCAGCCCCAGCATTTT.